The clone carrying this T cell receptor beta chain appeared many times. Its specificity is not known. This record comes from a study of breast tumors, draining lymph nodes, adjacent tissues. Study results and caveats: Luminal-like breast cancer showed significantly greater tumor-nontumor repertoire similarity than basal-like breast cancer did. Tumor repertoires ranked between lymph nodes and nontumor tissue in diversity, with V and J gene preferences. Most tumor T cells seemingly derive from lymph node, then expand in tumor.

The trim removed 3 bases at V and 5 bases at J, leaving 7 bases unmatched. The CDR3 consists of 14 residues. TCRdb re-called the multiplex PCR reads with MiXCR, one entry per CDR3 protein. The sample has about 230,000 distinct CDR3 sequences, about 30% seen once; the top ten hold approximately 1.5%. Samples came from axillary lymph nodes draining the breast cancer. The sequencing input was axillary lymph node tissue. The chain employs TRBV12-3 or TRBV12-4 and TRBJ2-7, with TRBD1 identical over 7 bases. This clonotype was sampled from a female donor with breast cancer. Some clones in this sample may be carry-over from other donors' samples. The CDR3 sequence: CASSFAGGANEQYF. For the CDR3, the DNA is TGTGCCAGCAGTTTCGCAGGGGGTGCCAACGAGCAGTACTTC.